The entry that follows covers one T cell receptor (beta chain) sequence. Because the CDR3's place on the DNA is in doubt, the DNA is left out and the CDR3 is given as listed by TCRdb. PCR amplification relied on 60 Vbeta primers (plus 13 Jbeta primers). TCRdb's table, derived via immunoSEQ multiplex PCR, lists solely in-frame clones and lacks some. There are 110,000 to 150,000 clones in the sample; roughly 80% occur only once, and about 10% lies in the top ten. The sample is drawn from a study of cytomegalovirus exposure and HLA in healthy donors. Overall study context: Earlier sequencing of 150 million to 200 million T cells yielded 120 million or so unique TCR beta sequences.

The material sequenced was PBMCs. The origin of this receptor is a woman between 45 and 60 years old in good health and CMV-seropositive.

The CDR3 here is CASSTSNTGELFF. The rearrangement joins TRBV7-9 to TRBJ2-2; the table's D call of TRBD2 was not tested on the DNA. Germline loops: CDR1 SEHNR, CDR2 FQNEAQ (reference sequence). The CDR3 region is 13 residues in length, termini included.